Listed below are T cell receptor beta chains from one sample, sequenced in a study of blood T cell repertoires in COVID-19. Using immunoSEQ multiplex PCR, the repertoire was profiled, and TCRdb retains in-frame clones only, with some absent. This sample has 80,000 to 100,000 clones, with roughly 86% found just once. The sample taken for sequencing was peripheral blood. The receptors derive from a woman aged 60-75 years in a cohort sampled during active or convalescent COVID-19. The CDR3 runs from the conserved cysteine through the conserved F or W.

j_gene,len,v_gene,CDR3aa
TRBJ2-7,14,TRBV9,CASSVQGGGGEQYF
TRBJ2-1,10,TRBV20-1,CSPYGDEQFF
TRBJ1-2,14,TRBV19,CASSSREGDYGYTF
TRBJ2-1,21,TRBV3-1/TRBV3-2,CASSQASGTSGTPTSYNEQFF
TRBJ1-5,15,TRBV6-5,CASTITQQPYPPQHF
TRBJ1-5,15,TRBV27,CASSRVLNSNQPQHF
TRBJ2-3,17,TRBV11-2,CASSSLGTSRATDTQYF
TRBJ2-3,15,TRBV10-1,CASSASSGRTDTQYF
TRBJ2-3,14,TRBV5-1,CASSGTGLWDTQYF
TRBJ2-5,16,TRBV19,CASSTLPGQGGKTQYF
TRBJ1-4,18,TRBV3-1/TRBV3-2,CASSSNRGLVATNEKLFF
TRBJ1-1,15,TRBV7-2,CASSLTPAGGTEAFF
TRBJ2-3,15,TRBV13,CASNPGGPSTDTQYF
TRBJ1-4,13,TRBV14,CASSGQINEKLFF
TRBJ1-6,14,TRBV6-2/TRBV6-3,CASSYGGSNSPLHF
TRBJ2-5,15,TRBV10-2,CASSLGLAGGETQYF
TRBJ1-6,15,TRBV27,CASSLSRGIDSPLHF
TRBJ2-5,13,TRBV5-4,CASSLAGGETQYF
TRBJ2-5,15,TRBV2,CASRADRARRETQYF
TRBJ2-3,15,TRBV11-3,CASSFAGGPTDTQYF
TRBJ1-6,15,TRBV19,CASSIDSGELFPLHF
TRBJ2-7,13,TRBV19,CASSTTGLGEQYF
TRBJ2-3,15,TRBV4-1,CASSQAAGVTDTQYF
TRBJ2-1,15,TRBV5-1,CASSFSSGGTNEQFF
TRBJ2-5,17,TRBV9,CASSVGGAGGPRETQYF
TRBJ1-5,16,TRBV2,CASSRLGTGSGQPQHF
TRBJ1-1,15,TRBV7-6,CASSSSSGGLTEAFF
TRBJ1-3,15,TRBV19,CASSSWGGSGNTIYF
TRBJ1-5,14,TRBV30,CAWSDGQFAQPQHF
TRBJ2-5,15,TRBV11-2,CASSHYPGERETQYF
TRBJ2-2,15,TRBV19,CASRVLNMNTGELFF
TRBJ2-1,11,TRBV18,CASSRSGEEFF
TRBJ2-3,16,TRBV5-1,CASSPPLRQGPDTQYF
TRBJ1-4,15,TRBV18,CASSLSRGTNEKLFF
TRBJ1-1,12,TRBV3-1/TRBV3-2,CASSHLTGGAFF
TRBJ1-1,16,TRBV19,CASSRALVQGDTEAFF
TRBJ1-2,14,TRBV2,CASSDQQGGYGYTF
TRBJ1-1,16,TRBV21-1,CASSQVSRQGHTEAFF
TRBJ1-1,14,TRBV24-1,CATRFTGMNTEAFF
TRBJ1-2,14,TRBV27,CASSLRQGFGGYTF
TRBJ2-5,12,TRBV10-3,CAISGGGETQYF
TRBJ1-6,14,TRBV6-1,CASSEGVGGSPLHF
TRBJ2-7,14,TRBV28,CASSGWRESYEQYF
TRBJ2-1,14,TRBV11-3,CASSLGTSGSGQFF
TRBJ2-2,15,TRBV3-1/TRBV3-2,CASSLGQTNTGELFF
TRBJ2-7,15,TRBV11-2,CASSPRQGAGYEQYF
TRBJ1-2,12,TRBV5-6,CASSFGQGEIGF
TRBJ1-6,15,TRBV5-1,CASSSSGTGNSPLHF